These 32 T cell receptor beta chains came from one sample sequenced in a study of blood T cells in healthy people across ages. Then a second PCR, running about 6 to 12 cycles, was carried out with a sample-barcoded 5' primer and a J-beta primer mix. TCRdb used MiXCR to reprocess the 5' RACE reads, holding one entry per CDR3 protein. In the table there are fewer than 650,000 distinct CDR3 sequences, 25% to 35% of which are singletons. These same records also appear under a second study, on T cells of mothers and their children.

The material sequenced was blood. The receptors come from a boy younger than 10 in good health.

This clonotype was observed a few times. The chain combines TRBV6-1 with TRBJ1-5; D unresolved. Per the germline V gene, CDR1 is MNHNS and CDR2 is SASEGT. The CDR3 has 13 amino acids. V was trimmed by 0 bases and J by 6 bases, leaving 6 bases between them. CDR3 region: CASSEALGQPQHF. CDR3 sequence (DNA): TGTGCCAGCAGTGAAGCGCTGGGTCAGCCCCAGCATTTT.

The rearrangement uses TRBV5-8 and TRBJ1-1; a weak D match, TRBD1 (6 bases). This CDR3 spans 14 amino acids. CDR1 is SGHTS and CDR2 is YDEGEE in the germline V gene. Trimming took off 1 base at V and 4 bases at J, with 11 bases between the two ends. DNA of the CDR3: TGTGCCAGCAGCTTGTGGAGGGGGACCACTGAAGCTTTCTTT. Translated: CASSLWRGTTEAFF. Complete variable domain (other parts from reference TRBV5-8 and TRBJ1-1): EAGVTQSPTHLIKTRGQQATLRCSPISGHTSVYWYQQALGLGLQFLLWYDEGEERNRGNFPPRFSGRQFPNYSSELNVNALELEDSALYLCASSLWRGTTEAFFGQGTRLTVV.

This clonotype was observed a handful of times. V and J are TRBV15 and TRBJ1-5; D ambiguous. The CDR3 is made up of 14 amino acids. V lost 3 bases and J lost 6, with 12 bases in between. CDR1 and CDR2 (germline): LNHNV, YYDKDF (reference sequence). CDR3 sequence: CATSRGTPAQPQHF. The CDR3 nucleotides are TGTGCCACCAGCAGGGGAACTCCAGCTCAGCCCCAGCATTTT.

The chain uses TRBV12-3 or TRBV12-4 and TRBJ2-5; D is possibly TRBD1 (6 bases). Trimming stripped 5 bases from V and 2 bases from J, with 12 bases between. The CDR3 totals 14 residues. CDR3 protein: CASSKAGQQETQYF. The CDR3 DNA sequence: TGTGCCAGCAGTAAAGCAGGACAGCAAGAGACCCAGTACTTC.

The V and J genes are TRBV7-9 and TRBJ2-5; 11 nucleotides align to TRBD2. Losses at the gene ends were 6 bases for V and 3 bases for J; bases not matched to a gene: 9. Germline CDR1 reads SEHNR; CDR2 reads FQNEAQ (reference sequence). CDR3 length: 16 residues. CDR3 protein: CASSLLSGGAEETQYF. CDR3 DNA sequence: TGTGCCAGCAGTCTTCTTAGCGGGGGGGCCGAAGAGACCCAGTACTTC.

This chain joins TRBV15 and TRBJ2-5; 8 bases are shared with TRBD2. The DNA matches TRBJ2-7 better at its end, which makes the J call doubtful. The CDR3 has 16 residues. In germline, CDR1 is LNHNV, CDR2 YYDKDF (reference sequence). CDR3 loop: CATSRDWGLESYEQYF. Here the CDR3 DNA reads TGTGCCACCAGCAGAGATTGGGGACTAGAGTCCTACGAGCAGTACTTC.

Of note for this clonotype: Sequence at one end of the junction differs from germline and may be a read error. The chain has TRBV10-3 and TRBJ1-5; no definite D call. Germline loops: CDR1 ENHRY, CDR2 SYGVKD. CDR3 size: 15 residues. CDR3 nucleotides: TGCGCCATCAGTGCGTACAGAGATAGCAATCAGCCCCAGCATTTT. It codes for CAISAYRDSNQPQHF.

CDR3 sequence reads: CASAAGPTSYEQYF. DNA of the CDR3: TGTGCCAGTGCCGCAGGGCCGACTTCCTACGAGCAGTACTTC. This chain uses TRBV19 with TRBJ2-7, with D possibly matching TRBD1 (5 bases). In germline, CDR1 is LNHDA, CDR2 SQIVND (reference sequence). This CDR3 contains 14 residues. The V gene lost 8 bases and the J gene lost 1 base, with 15 bases spanning the gap.

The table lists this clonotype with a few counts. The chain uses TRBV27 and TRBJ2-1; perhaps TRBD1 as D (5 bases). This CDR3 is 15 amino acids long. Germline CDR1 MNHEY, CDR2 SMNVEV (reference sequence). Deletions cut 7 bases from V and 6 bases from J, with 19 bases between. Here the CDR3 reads CASMTDSSPLNEQFF. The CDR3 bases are TGTGCCAGCATGACAGATAGTTCTCCTCTCAATGAGCAGTTCTTC.

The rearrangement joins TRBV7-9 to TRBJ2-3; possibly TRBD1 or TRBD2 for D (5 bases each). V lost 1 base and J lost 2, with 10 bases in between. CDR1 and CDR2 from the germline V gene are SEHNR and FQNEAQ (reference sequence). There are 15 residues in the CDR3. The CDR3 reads CASSLVLGVTDTQYF. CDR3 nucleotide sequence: TGTGCCAGCAGCTTAGTTCTGGGGGTCACAGATACGCAGTATTTT.

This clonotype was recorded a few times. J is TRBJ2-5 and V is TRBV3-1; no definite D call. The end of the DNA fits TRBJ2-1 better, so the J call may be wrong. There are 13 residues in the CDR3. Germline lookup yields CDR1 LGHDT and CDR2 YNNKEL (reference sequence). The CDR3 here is CASSPGFYSEQFF. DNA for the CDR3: TGTGCCAGCAGCCCCGGCTTCTACTCTGAGCAGTTCTTC.

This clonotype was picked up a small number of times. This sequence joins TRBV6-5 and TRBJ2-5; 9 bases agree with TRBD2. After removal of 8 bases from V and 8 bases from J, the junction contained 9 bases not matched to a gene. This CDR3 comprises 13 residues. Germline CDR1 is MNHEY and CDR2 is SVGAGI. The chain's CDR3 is CASSTSGPDTQYF. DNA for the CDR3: TGTGCCAGCTCGACTAGCGGCCCAGATACCCAGTACTTC.

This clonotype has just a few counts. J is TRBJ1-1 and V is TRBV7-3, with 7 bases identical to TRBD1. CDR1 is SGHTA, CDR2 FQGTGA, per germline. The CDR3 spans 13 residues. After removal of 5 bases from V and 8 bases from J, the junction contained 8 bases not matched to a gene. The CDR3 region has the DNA TGTGCCAGCAGCAGCACTCGGGACAGCGAAGCTTTCTTT. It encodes CASSSTRDSEAFF. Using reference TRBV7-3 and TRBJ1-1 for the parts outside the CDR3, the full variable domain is GAGVSQTPSNKVTEKGKYVELRCDPISGHTALYWYRQSLGQGPEFLIYFQGTGAADDSGLPNDRFFAVRPEGSVSTLKIQRTERGDSAVYLCASSSTRDSEAFFGQGTRLTVV.

This CDR3 reads CASSSTVDNYGYTF. Here the CDR3 DNA reads TGTGCCAGCAGCTCGACGGTGGACAACTATGGCTACACCTTC. This rearrangement joins TRBV7-9 to TRBJ1-2; D not resolved. V shed 4 bases and J shed 2 bases, with 11 bases lying between them. CDR1 is SEHNR, CDR2 FQNEAQ, per germline (reference sequence). The CDR3 is made up of 14 amino acids.

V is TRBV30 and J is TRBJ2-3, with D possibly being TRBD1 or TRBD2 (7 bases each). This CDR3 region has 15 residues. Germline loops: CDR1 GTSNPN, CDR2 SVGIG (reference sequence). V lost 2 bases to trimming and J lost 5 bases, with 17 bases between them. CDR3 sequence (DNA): TGTGCCTGGAGTCGGGGGGACAGAATATTAGATACGCAGTATTTT. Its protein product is CAWSRGDRILDTQYF.

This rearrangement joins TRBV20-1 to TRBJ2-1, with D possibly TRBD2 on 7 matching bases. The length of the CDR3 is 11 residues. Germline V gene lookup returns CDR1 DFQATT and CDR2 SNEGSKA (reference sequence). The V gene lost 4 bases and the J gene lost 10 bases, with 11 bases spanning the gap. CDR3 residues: CSATGGGEQFF. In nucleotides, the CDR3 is TGCAGTGCTACAGGCGGGGGCGAGCAGTTCTTC.

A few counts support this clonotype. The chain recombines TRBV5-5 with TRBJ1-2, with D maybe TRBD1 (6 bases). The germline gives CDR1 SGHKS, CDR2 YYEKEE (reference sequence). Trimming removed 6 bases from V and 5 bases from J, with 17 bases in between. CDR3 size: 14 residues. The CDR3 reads CASNLIQGPYGYTF. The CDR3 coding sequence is TGTGCCAGCAACCTAATACAGGGCCCTTATGGCTACACCTTC.

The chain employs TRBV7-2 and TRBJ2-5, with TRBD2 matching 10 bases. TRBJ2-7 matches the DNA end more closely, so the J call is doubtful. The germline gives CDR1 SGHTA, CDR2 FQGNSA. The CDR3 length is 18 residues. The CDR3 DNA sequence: TGTGCCAGCAGCTTATATGGTGGAACTAGCGGGATTTACTACGAGCAGTACTTC. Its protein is CASSLYGGTSGIYYEQYF.

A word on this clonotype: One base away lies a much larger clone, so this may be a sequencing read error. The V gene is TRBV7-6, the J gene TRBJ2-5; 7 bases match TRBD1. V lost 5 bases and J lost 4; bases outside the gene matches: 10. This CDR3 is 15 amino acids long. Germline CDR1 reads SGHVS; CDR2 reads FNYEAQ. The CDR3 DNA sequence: TGTGCCAGCAGCGTCAGGGGGTACCTGGGAGAGACCCAGTACTTC. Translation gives CASSVRGYLGETQYF.

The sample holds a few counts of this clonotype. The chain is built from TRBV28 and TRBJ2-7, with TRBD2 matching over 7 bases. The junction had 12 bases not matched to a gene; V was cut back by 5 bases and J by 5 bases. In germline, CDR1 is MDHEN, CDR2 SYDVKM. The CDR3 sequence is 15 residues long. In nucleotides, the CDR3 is TGTGCCAGCAGTACTACCTGGACTAGTACGAACGAGCAGTACTTC. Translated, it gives CASSTTWTSTNEQYF.

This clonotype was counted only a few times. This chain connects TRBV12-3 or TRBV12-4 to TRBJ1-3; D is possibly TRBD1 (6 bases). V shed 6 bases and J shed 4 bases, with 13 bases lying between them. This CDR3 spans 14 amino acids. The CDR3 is CASSSTGRGNTIYF. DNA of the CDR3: TGTGCCAGCAGCTCGACAGGCCGGGGAAACACCATATATTTT.

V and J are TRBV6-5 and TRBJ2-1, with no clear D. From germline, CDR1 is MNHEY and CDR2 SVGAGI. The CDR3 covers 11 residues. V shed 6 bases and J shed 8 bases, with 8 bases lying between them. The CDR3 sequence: CASRHLHEQFF. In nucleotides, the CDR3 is TGTGCCAGCAGGCACCTCCATGAGCAGTTCTTC.

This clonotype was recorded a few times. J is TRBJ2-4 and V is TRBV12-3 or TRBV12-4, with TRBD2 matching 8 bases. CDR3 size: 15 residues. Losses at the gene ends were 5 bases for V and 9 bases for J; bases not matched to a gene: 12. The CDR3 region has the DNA TGTGCCAGCAGTCGTTGGGGACTAGTTGGGGGCATTCAGTACTTC. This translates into CASSRWGLVGGIQYF.

The CDR3 DNA reads as TGTGCCAGCAGCGGGACAGGGACCAAAAACATTCAGTACTTC. Its translation: CASSGTGTKNIQYF. The V gene is TRBV13, the J gene TRBJ2-4; 9 bases align to TRBD1. Germline CDR1 is PRHDT and CDR2 is FYEKMQ (reference sequence). Unmatched junction bases numbered 1, after V lost 5 bases and J lost 2 bases. The CDR3 spans 14 residues. The whole variable domain, remainder taken from reference TRBV13 and TRBJ2-4, is AAGVIQSPRHLIKEKRETATLKCYPIPRHDTVYWYQQGPGQDPQFLISFYEKMQSDKGSIPDRFSAQQFSDYHSELNMSSLELGDSALYFCASSGTGTKNIQYFGAGTRLSVL.

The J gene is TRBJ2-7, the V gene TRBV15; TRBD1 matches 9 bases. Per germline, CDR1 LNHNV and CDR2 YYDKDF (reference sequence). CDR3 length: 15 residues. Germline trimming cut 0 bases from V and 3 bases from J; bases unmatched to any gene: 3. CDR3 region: CATSREGTGFYEQYF. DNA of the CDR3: TGTGCCACCAGCAGAGAGGGGACAGGGTTCTACGAGCAGTACTTC.

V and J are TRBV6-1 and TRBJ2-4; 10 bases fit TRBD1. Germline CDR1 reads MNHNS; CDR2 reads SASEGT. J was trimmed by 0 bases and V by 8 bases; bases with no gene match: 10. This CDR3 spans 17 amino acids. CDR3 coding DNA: TGTGCCAGCGGGCGGGACAGGGGTATTCTAGCCAAAAACATTCAGTACTTC. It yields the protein CASGRDRGILAKNIQYF.

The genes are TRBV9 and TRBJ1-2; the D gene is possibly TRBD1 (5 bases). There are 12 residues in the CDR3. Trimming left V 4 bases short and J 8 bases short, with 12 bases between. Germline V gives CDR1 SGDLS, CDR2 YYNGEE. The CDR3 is CASSPLQGGYTF. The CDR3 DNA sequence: TGTGCCAGCAGCCCACTCCAGGGCGGCTACACCTTC.

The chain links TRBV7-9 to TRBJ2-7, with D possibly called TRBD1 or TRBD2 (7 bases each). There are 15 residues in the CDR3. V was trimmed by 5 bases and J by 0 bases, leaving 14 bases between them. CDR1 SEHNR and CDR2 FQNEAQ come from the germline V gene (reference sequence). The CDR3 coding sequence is TGTGCCAGCAGCCCCAGGGGGGGCCTCTCCTACGAGCAGTACTTC. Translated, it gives CASSPRGGLSYEQYF.

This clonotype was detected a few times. CDR3 in DNA: TGCAGTGCTAGGGACGAGGGGCGTCACCTGACTGGCTACGAGCAGTACTTC. Protein: CSARDEGRHLTGYEQYF. The chain recombines TRBV20-1 with TRBJ2-7; D could derive from TRBD1 or TRBD2 (5 bases each). This CDR3 is 17 amino acids long. The germline V gene has CDR1 DFQATT and CDR2 SNEGSKA (reference sequence). Trimming removed 3 bases from V and 3 bases from J, with 24 bases in between.

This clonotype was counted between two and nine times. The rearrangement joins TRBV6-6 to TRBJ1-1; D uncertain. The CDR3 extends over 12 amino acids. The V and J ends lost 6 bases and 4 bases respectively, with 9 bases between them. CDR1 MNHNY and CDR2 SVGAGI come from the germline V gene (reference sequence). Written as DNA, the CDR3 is TGTGCCAGCAGAGCGGAACCCACTGAAGCTTTCTTT. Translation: CASRAEPTEAFF.

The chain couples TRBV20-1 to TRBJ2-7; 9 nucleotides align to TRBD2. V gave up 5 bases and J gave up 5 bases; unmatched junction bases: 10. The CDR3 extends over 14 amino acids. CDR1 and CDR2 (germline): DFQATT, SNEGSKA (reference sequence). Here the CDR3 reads CSADSGTSRDEQYF. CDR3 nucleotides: TGCAGTGCTGACTCCGGGACTAGCAGAGACGAGCAGTACTTC.

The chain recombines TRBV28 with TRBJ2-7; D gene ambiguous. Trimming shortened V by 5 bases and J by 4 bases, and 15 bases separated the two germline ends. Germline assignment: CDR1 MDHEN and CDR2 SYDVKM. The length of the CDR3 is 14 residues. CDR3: CASSRSSSRYEQYF. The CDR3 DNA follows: TGTGCCAGCAGTCGCTCTTCTTCTCGGTACGAGCAGTACTTC.